One sample yielded the 15 T cell receptor beta chains listed below, sequenced in a study of naive and memory T cell subsets. The beta constant-region primer was an equimolar mix of two oligonucleotides covering TRBC1 and TRBC2. Four rounds of PCR amplified the ligated cDNA using nested alpha and beta constant-region primers plus SP2. MiXCR, applied by TCRdb to the UMI-ligation and nested PCR reads, yields one record per CDR3 protein. Among around 100,000 distinct CDR3 sequences listed, roughly 15% were seen once. No cognate antigen is known for these TCRs. Study conclusions and caveats: Possibly reflecting memory cells re-expressing CD45RA, a few larger clonotypes occurred in naive repertoires, especially CD8.

The sample taken for sequencing was naive CD8+ T cells from blood. All receptors derive from a human donor in good health.

This clonotype has only a few counts. The chain is built from TRBV2 and TRBJ1-1; D remains unclear. V lost 6 bases and J lost 7, with 6 bases in between. Germline CDR1 is SNHLY and CDR2 is FYNNEI. CDR3 size: 10 residues. CDR3 coding DNA: TGTGCCAGCAGGAGTGGTGAAGCTTTCTTT. It yields the protein CASRSGEAFF.

This clonotype has only a few counts. The chain joins TRBV10-3 to TRBJ2-1; D remains unclear. This CDR3 region has 10 residues. V lost 8 bases and J 7 bases, leaving 6 bases between the germline ends. The V gene's germline CDR1 is ENHRY and CDR2 SYGVKD. The CDR3 nucleotides read TGTGCCATCGGGGTAAATGAGCAGTTCTTC. This translates into CAIGVNEQFF.

This clonotype was seen a handful of times. In DNA, the CDR3 is TGCAGCGTGAAACTGGACAGGGGCGAGGGCTATAGCAATCAGCCCCAGCATTTT. Translation gives CSVKLDRGEGYSNQPQHF. This chain uses TRBV29-1 with TRBJ1-5, with 9 bases aligning to TRBD1. V was clipped by 6 bases and J by 0 bases; unmatched bases: 15. The CDR3 contains 18 residues. From germline, CDR1 is SQVTM and CDR2 ANQGSEA.

This CDR3 is CASSLQGTGYEQYF. DNA for the CDR3: TGTGCCAGCAGCCTACAGGGGACCGGGTACGAGCAGTACTTC. The chain couples TRBV27 to TRBJ2-7, with TRBD1 matching 7 bases. CDR3 length: 14 residues. CDR1 is MNHEY, CDR2 SMNVEV, per germline (reference sequence). J gave up 4 bases and V 6 bases, and 9 bases lay outside the gene matches.

The V call is TRBV7-3, the J call TRBJ2-1; no clear D. V lost 1 base, J lost 5 bases, and 6 bases lay in between. The length of the CDR3 is 13 residues. From germline, CDR1 is SGHTA and CDR2 FQGTGA. The CDR3 sequence: CASSLIGNNEQFF. The DNA of the CDR3 is TGTGCCAGCAGCTTAATCGGAAACAATGAGCAGTTCTTC.

In the case of this clonotype: Since a much larger clone is just one base distant, this may be a read error. Because it lacks the conserved phenylalanine or tryptophan at the end, this CDR3 is likely a read error. V gene TRBV5-5 combines with J gene TRBJ2-7, with unresolved D. The CDR3 has 13 amino acids. Trimming shortened V by 6 bases and J by 6 bases, and 16 bases separated the two germline ends. Per germline, CDR1 SGHKS and CDR2 YYEKEE (reference sequence). CDR3 nucleotide sequence: TGTGCCAGCACCTCGCTCCACCCCGGCGAGCAGTACTTA. Translating gives CASTSLHPGEQYL.

The chain employs TRBV20-1 and TRBJ2-5, with a tentative D call TRBD2 (5 bases). Looked up from germline, CDR1 is DFQATT and CDR2 is SNEGSKA (reference sequence). The CDR3 extends over 14 amino acids. V gave up 0 bases and J gave up 3 bases, with 11 bases separating them. CDR3 in amino acids: CSARDPNGEETQYF. CDR3 DNA sequence: TGCAGTGCTAGAGACCCCAACGGGGAAGAGACCCAGTACTTC.

V gene TRBV28 combines with J gene TRBJ2-3; D is ambiguous. The CDR3 is 14 amino acids. V lost 6 bases to trimming and J lost 6 bases, with 16 bases between them. Germline CDR1 MDHEN, CDR2 SYDVKM. DNA of the CDR3: TGTGCCAGCAGCTTCTACCCCCCCCCCGATACGCAGTATTTT. Translated, it gives CASSFYPPPDTQYF.

On this clonotype itself: The junction differs from germline at one of its ends, possibly a read error. This sequence joins TRBV6-6 and TRBJ2-1; D gene unclear. CDR1 and CDR2 from the germline V gene are MNHNY and SVGAGI (reference sequence). This CDR3 region has 14 residues. The CDR3 region is CASSDSYLANEQFF. The CDR3 nucleotides are TGTGCCAGCAGTGACTCCTACCTCGCGAATGAGCAGTTCTTC.

This chain joins TRBV9 and TRBJ2-5; 9 bases match TRBD2. J gave up 5 bases and V 5 bases, and 10 bases lay outside the gene matches. Germline values: CDR1 SGDLS, CDR2 YYNGEE. The CDR3 has 15 amino acids. The DNA of the CDR3 is TGTGCCAGCAGTAACTCCGGGACTAGCCCGGAGACCCAGTACTTC. The encoded protein is CASSNSGTSPETQYF.

This clonotype came up a few times. V gene TRBV19 combines with J gene TRBJ2-7, with 7 bases aligning to TRBD1. The germline CDR1 and CDR2 sequences are LNHDA and SQIVND (reference sequence). This CDR3 is built from 13 residues. V was pared by 4 bases and J by 5 bases, with 5 bases of the junction left unmatched. The CDR3 here is CASSTRGSDEQYF. The CDR3 DNA reads as TGTGCCAGTAGTACCAGGGGGAGCGACGAGCAGTACTTC.

This clonotype was seen repeatedly, ten times or more. The CDR3 region has the DNA TGTGCCAGCAGCCTAGGACACGGACAAGCCAACGTCCTGACTTTC. Its translation: CASSLGHGQANVLTF. The rearrangement joins TRBV6-5 to TRBJ2-6; D possibly corresponds to TRBD1 (5 bases). Per germline, CDR1 MNHEY and CDR2 SVGAGI. The CDR3 is 15 residues long. Trimming left V 6 bases short and J 7 bases short, with 16 bases between.

This clonotype was counted between two and nine times. V usage is TRBV5-5 and J usage is TRBJ2-7; D possibly uses TRBD1 or TRBD2 (5 bases each). Germline lookup yields CDR1 SGHKS and CDR2 YYEKEE (reference sequence). The CDR3 sequence is 15 residues long. Trimming took off 4 bases at V and 3 bases at J, with 17 bases between the two ends. The CDR3: CASSGTTEYDYEQYF. In nucleotides, the CDR3 is TGTGCCAGCAGCGGGACGACAGAATACGACTACGAGCAGTACTTC.

Written as DNA, the CDR3 is TGTGCCAGCGGAGGATCTCCACCCCTCCACTTT. As protein: CASGGSPPLHF. The rearrangement links TRBV19 to TRBJ1-6; no clear D. The CDR3 runs 11 residues. V lost 9 bases and J lost 11, with 11 bases in between. Germline lookup yields CDR1 LNHDA and CDR2 SQIVND (reference sequence).

This chain's CDR3 is CAWSGGSYEQYF. The DNA for the CDR3 is TGTGCCTGGAGTGGGGGCTCCTACGAGCAGTACTTC. This chain uses TRBV30 with TRBJ2-7; D uncertain. CDR3 length: 12 residues. The V gene's germline CDR1 is GTSNPN and CDR2 SVGIG (reference sequence). Trimming took 1 base from V and 0 from J, leaving 4 bases between them.